The TCR beta chain described here comes from a study of shared clonotypes between healthy human individuals. Study-wide points: Lower generation probabilities were found for non-shared clonotypes than for those shared by all four donors. For sorted subsets, rarefaction showed incomplete sequencing despite large depth.

As regards this clone: Its antigen is still unknown.

On sorted subsets, replicate PCRs used 200 ng DNA, or 27,000 or so T cell genomes. Clones were sequenced by immunoSEQ multiplex PCR, and TCRdb holds only the in-frame ones, with some missing. This table holds roughly 650,000 clones, 96% found once. As defined, naive CD8 cells were CD45RO-negative and positively selected for CCR7, with terminally differentiated effector memory CD45RA+ cells excluded. This sequence originates from a woman aged 30 to 39 in good health. The sequencing sample was made of naive CD8+ T cells sorted from blood.

CDR3 sequence reads: CSVEDLGYQEKLFF. CDR3 DNA: TGCAGCGTTGAAGATCTAGGGTATCAAGAAAAACTGTTTTTT. The chain uses TRBV29-1 and TRBJ1-4, with D uncertain. Germline V gene sequence: CDR1 SQVTM, CDR2 ANQGSEA. There are 14 residues in the CDR3. Trimming removed 0 bases at V and 8 bases at J, with 13 bases between.